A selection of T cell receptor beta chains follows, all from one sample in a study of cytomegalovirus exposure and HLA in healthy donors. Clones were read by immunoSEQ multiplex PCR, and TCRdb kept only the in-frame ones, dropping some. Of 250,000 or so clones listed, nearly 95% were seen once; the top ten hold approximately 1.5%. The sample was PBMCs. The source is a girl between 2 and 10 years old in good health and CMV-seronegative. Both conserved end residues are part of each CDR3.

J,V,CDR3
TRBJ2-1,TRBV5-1,CASSLADITRNEQFF
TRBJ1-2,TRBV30,CAWSGGANYGYTF
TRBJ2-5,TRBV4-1,CASSQGTRESQETQYF
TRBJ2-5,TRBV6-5,CASTTGTGEETQYF
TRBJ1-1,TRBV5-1,CASSFFPGGVTNTEAFF
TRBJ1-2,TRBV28,CASRLTHPGQHYGYTF
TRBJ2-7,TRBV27,CASSSQGANEQYF
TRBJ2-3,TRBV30,CAWSLSGGDTQYF
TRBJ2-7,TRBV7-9,CASSPGQGLFGQYF
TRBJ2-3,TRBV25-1,CATADIFGDTDTQYF
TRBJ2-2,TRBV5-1,CASSAPTSGRAGTGELFF
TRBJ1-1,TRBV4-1,CASSQEAARNTEAFF
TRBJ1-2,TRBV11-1,CASSQRGGVNYGYTF
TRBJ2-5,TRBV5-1,CASSLEGGGQETQYF
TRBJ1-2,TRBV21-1,CASSRLGTANGYTF
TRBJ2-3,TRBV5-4,CASSSDERRDTQYF
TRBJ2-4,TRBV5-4,CASYNTGAKNIQYF
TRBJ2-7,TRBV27,CASSFGQGLYEQYF
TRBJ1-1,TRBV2,CASNLRAVNTEAFF
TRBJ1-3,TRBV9,CASSAETGNTIYF
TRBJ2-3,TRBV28,CASSLGGPTDTQYF
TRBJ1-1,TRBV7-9,CASSPDTTEAFF